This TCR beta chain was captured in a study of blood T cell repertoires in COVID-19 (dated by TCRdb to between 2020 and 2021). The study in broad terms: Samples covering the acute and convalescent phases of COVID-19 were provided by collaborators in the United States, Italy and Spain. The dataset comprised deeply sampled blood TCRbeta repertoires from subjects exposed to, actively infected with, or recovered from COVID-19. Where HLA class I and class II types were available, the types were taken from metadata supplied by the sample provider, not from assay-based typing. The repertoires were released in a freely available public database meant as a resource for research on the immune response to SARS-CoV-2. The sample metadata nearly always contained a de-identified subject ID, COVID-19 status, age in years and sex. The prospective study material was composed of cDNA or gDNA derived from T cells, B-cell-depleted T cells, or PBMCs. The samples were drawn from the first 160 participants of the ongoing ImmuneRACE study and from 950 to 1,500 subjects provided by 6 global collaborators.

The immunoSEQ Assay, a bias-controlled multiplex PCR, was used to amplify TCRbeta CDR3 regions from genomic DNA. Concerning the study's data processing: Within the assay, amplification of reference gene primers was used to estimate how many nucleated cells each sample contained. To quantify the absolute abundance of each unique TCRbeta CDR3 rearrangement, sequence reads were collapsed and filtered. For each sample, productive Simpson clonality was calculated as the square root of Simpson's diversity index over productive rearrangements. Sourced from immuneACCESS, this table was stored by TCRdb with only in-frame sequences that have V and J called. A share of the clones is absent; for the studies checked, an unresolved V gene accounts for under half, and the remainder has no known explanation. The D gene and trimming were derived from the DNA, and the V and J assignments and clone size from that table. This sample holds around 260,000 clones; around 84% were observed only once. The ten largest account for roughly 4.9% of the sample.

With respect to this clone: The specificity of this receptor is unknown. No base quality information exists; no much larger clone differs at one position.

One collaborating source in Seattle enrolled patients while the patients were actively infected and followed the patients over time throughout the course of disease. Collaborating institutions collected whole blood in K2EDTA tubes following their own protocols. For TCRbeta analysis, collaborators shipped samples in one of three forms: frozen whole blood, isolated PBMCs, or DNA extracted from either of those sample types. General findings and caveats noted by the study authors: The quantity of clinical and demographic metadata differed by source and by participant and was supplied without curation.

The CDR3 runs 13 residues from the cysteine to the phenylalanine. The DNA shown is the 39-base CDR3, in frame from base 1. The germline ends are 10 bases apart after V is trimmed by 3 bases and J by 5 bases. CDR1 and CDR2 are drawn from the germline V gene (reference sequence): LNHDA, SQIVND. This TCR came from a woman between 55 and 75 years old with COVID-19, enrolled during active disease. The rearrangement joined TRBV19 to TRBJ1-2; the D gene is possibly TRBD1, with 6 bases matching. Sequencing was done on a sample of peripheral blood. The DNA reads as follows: TGTGCCAGTAGTATCGACAGGCTTTATGGCTACACCTTC. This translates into CASSIDRLYGYTF.